The clone carrying this T cell receptor (beta chain) has more than one count but fewer than ten. Its antigen is as yet unknown. The data derive from a study of glioma-infiltrating T cells. Study results and limitations: Tissue-blood divergence was below expectation in non-neoplastic patients, above in gliomas. CDR3 overlap between tissue and blood was very small.

Per germline, CDR1 LNHDA and CDR2 SQIVND (reference sequence). The CDR3 consists of 16 residues. Losses at the gene ends were 10 bases for V and 7 bases for J; bases not matched to a gene: 19. The iRepertoire nested amplicon-rescue multiplex PCR amplified TCR alpha and beta CDR3s from RNA. Input was roughly 100-450 ng of tissue mRNA or PBMC total RNA. TCRdb re-called the multiplex PCR reads with MiXCR, one entry per CDR3 protein. Among tens of thousands of distinct CDR3 sequences, 23% were seen once, and the ten largest hold 6.7%. The sequence derives from a human donor with low-grade glioma or glioblastoma, undergoing nonglioma brain surgery, or in good health (not recorded which). Specimen: glioma tissue, nonneoplastic brain tissue, or PBMCs (not recorded which). The rearrangement joins TRBV19 to TRBJ1-5; 7 bases are a match to TRBD1. Written as DNA, the CDR3 is TGTGCCACCGCTTTCGACCCGACAGGGATAGGGCAGCCCCAGCATTTT. It translates to CATAFDPTGIGQPQHF.